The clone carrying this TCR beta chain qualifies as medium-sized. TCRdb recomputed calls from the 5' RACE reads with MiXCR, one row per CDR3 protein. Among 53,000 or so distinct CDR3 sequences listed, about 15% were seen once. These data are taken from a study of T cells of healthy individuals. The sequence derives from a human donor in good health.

This chain's CDR3 is CASSLDSMSWDEQFF. The CDR3 nucleotides read TGTGCCAGCAGTTTGGACAGTATGTCATGGGATGAGCAGTTCTTC. The chain recombines TRBV6-6 with TRBJ2-1; maybe TRBD1 (6 bases). V lost 4 bases and J lost 8, with 18 bases in between. The germline CDR1 and CDR2 sequences are MNHNY and SVGAGI (reference sequence). The CDR3 has 15 residues.